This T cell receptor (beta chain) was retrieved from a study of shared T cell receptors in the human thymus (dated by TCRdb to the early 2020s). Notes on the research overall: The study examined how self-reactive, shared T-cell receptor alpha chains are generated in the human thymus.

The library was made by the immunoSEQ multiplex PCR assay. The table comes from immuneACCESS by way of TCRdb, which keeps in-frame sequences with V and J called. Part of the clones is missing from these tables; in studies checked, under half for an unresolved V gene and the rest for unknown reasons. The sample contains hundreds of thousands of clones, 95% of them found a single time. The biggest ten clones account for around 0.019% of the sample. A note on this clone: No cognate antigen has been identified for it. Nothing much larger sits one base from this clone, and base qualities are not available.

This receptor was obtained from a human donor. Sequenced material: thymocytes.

The CDR3 region has the sequence CATGGASGSGDTQYF. Read as DNA, the sequence is TGTGCCACCGGGGGGGCTAGCGGGAGTGGTGATACGCAGTATTTT. The chain employs TRBV6-6 and TRBJ2-3, and 10 bases in between align with TRBD2. The CDR3 spans 15 residues, from the cysteine through the phenylalanine. Solely the CDR3 DNA is kept, with 45 bases framed from the first base. V and J are trimmed by 10 bases and 6 bases, and the gene matches miss 13 bases of the junction. Based on the germline V gene (reference sequence), the CDR1 and CDR2 sequences are MNHNY and SVGAGI.